What follows are 20 T cell receptor beta chains derived from one specimen sequenced in a study of blood T cell repertoires in COVID-19. Sequenced by immunoSEQ multiplex PCR; TCRdb stores in-frame clones only, minus some. The data show around 300,000 clones, with about nine tenths seen just once and just under 0.95% held by the top ten. The source material was peripheral blood. These receptors were taken from a woman aged 40 to 50 who had recovered from COVID-19.

The genes are TRBV5-1 and TRBJ2-7; TRBD1 agrees at 12 bases. Germline values: CDR1 SGHRS, CDR2 YFSETQ. CDR3 length: 14 residues. V was clipped by 4 bases and J by 6 bases; unmatched bases: 5. The CDR3 loop reads CASSPGTGGLEQYF. CDR3 sequence (DNA): TGCGCCAGCAGCCCAGGGACAGGGGGCCTCGAGCAGTACTTC.

This sequence joins TRBV27 and TRBJ2-1; 13 bases line up with TRBD2. Trimming at V came to 6 bases and at J to 3 bases, leaving 2 bases not matched to a gene. The CDR3 loop spans 15 amino acids. Germline V lookup: CDR1 MNHEY, CDR2 SMNVEV (reference sequence). The CDR3 here is CASSRLAGGYNEQFF. The CDR3 DNA sequence: TGTGCCAGCAGCCGACTAGCGGGGGGCTACAATGAGCAGTTCTTC.

The chain combines TRBV3-1 (or the pseudogene TRBV3-2) with TRBJ2-1; 8 positions agree with TRBD2. The J segment lost 2 bases and the V segment lost 0 bases, leaving 3 bases of the junction unmatched. The CDR3 is made up of 16 amino acids. Germline V gives CDR1 LGHDT, CDR2 YNNKEL (reference sequence). The CDR3 loop reads CASSQDRLAPYNEQFF. DNA for the CDR3: TGTGCCAGCAGCCAAGATAGACTAGCGCCCTACAATGAGCAGTTCTTC.

CDR3 sequence reads: CSVAVAGTTDTQYF. The CDR3 DNA reads TGCAGCGTCGCGGTAGCGGGAACCACAGATACGCAGTATTTT. V and J are TRBV29-1 and TRBJ2-3; 8 positions match TRBD2. CDR3 length: 14 residues. V gave up 6 bases and J gave up 2 bases; unmatched junction bases: 7. Germline lookup yields CDR1 SQVTM and CDR2 ANQGSEA.

The table lists this clone with a few counts. This chain connects TRBV4-1 to TRBJ1-1; D perhaps matches TRBD1 (6 bases). Germline loops: CDR1 MGHRA, CDR2 YSYEKL. V was trimmed by 3 bases and J by 3 bases, leaving 14 bases between them. The CDR3 has 15 residues. CDR3 DNA: TGCGCCAGCAGCCATCAACAGGGCAAAGACACTGAAGCTTTCTTT. Protein sequence: CASSHQQGKDTEAFF.

The chain is built from TRBV19 and TRBJ1-4; 8 bases map to TRBD1. The CDR3 sequence is 12 residues long. Germline CDR1 is LNHDA and CDR2 is SQIVND (reference sequence). With 7 bases clipped from V and 8 bases from J, the junction kept 3 bases outside the gene matches. The CDR3 loop reads CASTDRDEKLFF. DNA for the CDR3: TGTGCCAGTACGGACAGGGACGAAAAACTGTTTTTT.

This clone was found once. Other DNA variants within this sample encode the same CDR3. The chain joins TRBV7-6 to TRBJ2-1; D is uncertain. The CDR3 runs to 14 residues. The V end was cut by 1 base, the J end by 2 bases, with 6 bases between. Germline V gene lookup returns CDR1 SGHVS and CDR2 FNYEAQ. For the CDR3, the DNA is TGTGCCAGCAGCTTAGACTTACCCTACAATGAGCAGTTCTTC. This encodes CASSLDLPYNEQFF.

The chain couples TRBV20-1 to TRBJ1-5; 10 nucleotides line up with TRBD1. CDR1 is DFQATT, CDR2 SNEGSKA, per germline (reference sequence). The CDR3 loop spans 17 amino acids. V lost 3 bases to trimming and J lost 6 bases; unmatched junction nucleotides: 14. Here the CDR3 reads CSASFGQGGKRSQPQHF. DNA for the CDR3: TGCAGTGCTAGTTTCGGACAGGGGGGAAAGAGATCTCAGCCCCAGCATTTT.

The gene calls are TRBV9 and TRBJ2-6; 9 bases map to TRBD1. The CDR3 consists of 17 residues. The V gene's germline CDR1 is SGDLS and CDR2 YYNGEE. J lost 2 bases, V lost 2 bases, and 5 bases had no gene match. CDR3 in amino acids: CASSVGTGSAGANVLTF. CDR3 coding DNA: TGTGCCAGCAGCGTTGGGACAGGGTCTGCTGGGGCCAACGTCCTGACTTTC.

J is TRBJ2-3 and V is TRBV11-2; 11 bases are shared with TRBD2. The CDR3 is 16 amino acids. J gave up 2 bases and V 5 bases, and 6 bases lay outside the gene matches. From germline, CDR1 is SGHAT and CDR2 FQNNGV. The DNA for the CDR3 is TGTGCCAGCAGCGACAGACTAGCGGGATTCACAGATACGCAGTATTTT. This translates into CASSDRLAGFTDTQYF.

J is TRBJ2-1 and V is TRBV30; the match to TRBD1 covers 7 bases. V gave up 5 bases and J gave up 3 bases; unmatched junction bases: 7. Germline V gene sequence: CDR1 GTSNPN, CDR2 SVGIG (reference sequence). The CDR3 runs 14 residues. The DNA of the CDR3 is TGTGCCTGGGAGACAGGGACCTACTACAATGAGCAGTTCTTC. It yields the protein CAWETGTYYNEQFF. The whole variable domain, remainder taken from reference TRBV30 and TRBJ2-1, is SQTIHQWPATLVQPVGSPLSLECTVEGTSNPNLYWYRQAAGRGLQLLFYSVGIGQISSEVPQNLSASRPQDRQFILSSKKLLLSDSGFYLCAWETGTYYNEQFFGPGTRLTVL.

This clone appeared once. The chain joins TRBV9 to TRBJ2-2; 7 nucleotides agree with TRBD1. The CDR3 is 16 residues long. The V and J ends lost 0 bases and 3 bases, in that order; junction bases with no gene match: 5. Germline-derived CDR1 and CDR2 are SGDLS and YYNGEE. CDR3 sequence (DNA): TGTGCCAGCAGCGTAGCTTTAGACAGGGACACCGGGGAGCTGTTTTTT. Its translation: CASSVALDRDTGELFF.

In its sample, this clone was seen a few times. The genes are TRBV6-4 and TRBJ1-6, with D unclear. There are 11 residues in the CDR3. Germline V CDR1 and CDR2: MRHNA, SNTAGT. Trimming removed 6 bases from V and 19 bases from J, with 16 bases in between. The CDR3 sequence: CASRREPTRHF. Written as DNA, the CDR3 is TGTGCCAGCAGACGGGAACCCACAAGGCACTTT.

J is TRBJ2-5 and V is TRBV6-5, with 8 bases matching TRBD2. The V gene's germline CDR1 is MNHEY and CDR2 SVGAGI. The CDR3 totals 15 residues. V dropped 2 bases and J dropped 2; count of bases not matched to a gene: 4. CDR3 residues: CASSYNPGGQETQYF. The CDR3 DNA reads TGTGCCAGCAGTTACAACCCGGGAGGGCAAGAGACCCAGTACTTC.

The chain recombines TRBV6-1 with TRBJ1-1; weak D call: TRBD1 (5 bases). This CDR3 region has 13 residues. Trimming pared 1 base from V and 5 bases from J, leaving 8 bases between. The V gene's germline CDR1 is MNHNS and CDR2 SASEGT. CDR3 nucleotides: TGTGCCAGCAGTGAAGGGACACTAACTGAAGCTTTCTTT. Translation gives CASSEGTLTEAFF.

The chain carries TRBV6-6 and TRBJ1-6, with TRBD1 as a possible D gene (6 bases). V was shortened by 2 bases and J by 7 bases, with 6 bases between the two germline ends. CDR1 MNHNY and CDR2 SVGAGI come from the germline V gene (reference sequence). This CDR3 has 13 amino acids. CDR3 nucleotide sequence: TGTGCCAGCAGTTACGGACAGAATTCACCCCTCCACTTT. The encoded protein is CASSYGQNSPLHF.

This rearrangement joins TRBV5-8 to TRBJ1-6; the match to TRBD1 covers 8 bases. With V trimmed by 4 bases and J by 7 bases, 7 bases remained unmatched. Germline V gene sequence: CDR1 SGHTS, CDR2 YDEGEE. This CDR3 region has 15 residues. CDR3 protein: CASSPQGGANSPLHF. CDR3 nucleotide sequence: TGTGCCAGCAGCCCACAGGGGGGGGCAAATTCACCCCTCCACTTT.

This chain links TRBV5-1 with TRBJ1-2; TRBD1 is a possible D gene (6 bases). CDR3 length: 15 residues. Trimming cost V 0 bases and J 4 bases, with 13 bases left between them. CDR1 and CDR2 from the germline V gene are SGHRS and YFSETQ. CDR3 DNA: TGCGCCAGCAGCTTGGACAGGGACTATGGCTATGGCTACACCTTC. Translation: CASSLDRDYGYGYTF.

This clone was counted once. The V gene is TRBV25-1, the J gene TRBJ2-1, with 14 bases identical to TRBD2. Trimming removed 2 bases from V and 7 bases from J; junction bases left unmatched: 10. Germline-derived CDR1 and CDR2 are MGHDK and SYGVNS. The CDR3 spans 18 residues. CDR3 sequence reads: CASSERLAGGPGVNEQFF. CDR3 bases: TGTGCCAGCAGTGAACGACTAGCGGGAGGGCCGGGAGTGAATGAGCAGTTCTTC.

The rearrangement joins TRBV3-1 (or the pseudogene TRBV3-2) to TRBJ2-7; TRBD1 matches at 9 bases. The CDR3 totals 17 residues. Germline loops: CDR1 LGHDT, CDR2 YNNKEL (reference sequence). The ends lost 2 bases at V and 2 bases at J; junction bases unmatched: 10. The CDR3 loop reads CASSQFGSGTGTYEQYF. The CDR3 nucleotides are TGTGCCAGCAGCCAATTCGGTAGTGGGACAGGGACCTACGAGCAGTACTTC.